Presented here are 9 T cell receptor beta chains from one specimen sequenced in a study of OX40 agonist ivuxolimab in advanced cancers. Using immunoSEQ multiplex PCR, the repertoire was profiled, and TCRdb retains in-frame clones only, with some absent. The sample consists of 73,000 or so clones, around 85% of them appearing once. This material consisted of CD4+ or CD8+ T cells sorted from blood, taken in a trial of the OX40 agonist ivuxolimab. Source of these receptors: an adult with an advanced solid tumor such as melanoma, head and neck, liver or kidney cancer.

V and J are TRBV5-1 and TRBJ1-3; D remains unclear. Germline CDR1 and CDR2: SGHRS and YFSETQ. V was cut by 0 bases and J by 4 bases, with 8 bases left in between. The CDR3 length is 14 residues. CDR3 loop: CASSLVARGNTIYF. CDR3 bases: TGCGCCAGCAGCTTGGTGGCAAGAGGAAACACCATATATTTT.

The rearrangement links TRBV9 to TRBJ1-4; 8 bases match TRBD1. The junction had 7 bases not matched to a gene; V was cut back by 6 bases and J by 3 bases. CDR3 length equals 15 residues. The germline V gene encodes CDR1 SGDLS and CDR2 YYNGEE. The CDR3: CASTLTQGANEKLFF. CDR3 in DNA: TGTGCCAGCACCCTGACACAGGGGGCTAATGAAAAACTGTTTTTT. The full variable domain, in which reference TRBV9 and TRBJ1-4 provide the parts outside the CDR3, is DSGVTQTPKHLITATGQRVTLRCSPRSGDLSVYWYQQSLDQGLQFLIQYYNGEERAKGNILERFSAQQFPDLHSELNLSSLELGDSALYFCASTLTQGANEKLFFGSGTQLSVL.

The rearrangement joins TRBV7-9 to TRBJ2-6; unclear D gene. Trimming cost V 5 bases and J 2 bases, with 10 bases left between them. Germline V gene lookup returns CDR1 SEHNR and CDR2 FQNEAQ (reference sequence). The CDR3 runs to 15 residues. The CDR3 coding sequence is TGTGCCAGCAGCGAAAGCTTAGCTGGGGCCAACGTCCTGACTTTC. This translates into CASSESLAGANVLTF.

The genes are TRBV7-2 and TRBJ1-3; D possibly corresponds to TRBD1 (6 bases). The V end was cut by 6 bases, the J end by 11 bases, with 14 bases between. From germline, CDR1 is SGHTA and CDR2 FQGNSA. The CDR3 is made up of 12 amino acids. CDR3 residues: CASSPGESSIYF. DNA for the CDR3: TGTGCCAGCAGTCCAGGGGAGTCGTCCATATATTTT. The whole variable domain, remainder taken from reference TRBV7-2 and TRBJ1-3, is GAGVSQSPSNKVTEKGKDVELRCDPISGHTALYWYRQSLGQGLEFLIYFQGNSAPDKSGLPSDRFSAERTGGSVSTLTIQRTQQEDSAVYLCASSPGESSIYFGEGSWLTVV.

The V call is TRBV7-2, the J call TRBJ1-2, with 8 bases aligning to TRBD1. The germline V gene encodes CDR1 SGHTA and CDR2 FQGNSA. The CDR3 consists of 15 residues. J gave up 2 bases and V 1 base, and 3 bases lay outside the gene matches. The CDR3 spells CASSLVRDRNYGYTF. CDR3 nucleotides: TGTGCCAGCAGCTTAGTAAGGGACAGGAACTATGGCTACACCTTC.

This clone was recorded once. The chain links TRBV30 to TRBJ2-7; tentatively, D is TRBD1 (5 bases). Trimming removed 5 bases from V and 0 bases from J, with 8 bases in between. Germline assignment: CDR1 GTSNPN and CDR2 SVGIG (reference sequence). The CDR3 spans 12 residues. This CDR3 reads CAWADNSYEQYF. In nucleotides, the CDR3 is TGTGCCTGGGCGGACAACTCCTACGAGCAGTACTTC.

A few counts support this clone. The V gene is TRBV11-2, the J gene TRBJ2-7; the D is unclear. Trimming removed 5 bases from V and 0 bases from J, with 11 bases in between. The CDR3 totals 14 residues. Germline values: CDR1 SGHAT, CDR2 FQNNGV. DNA of the CDR3: TGTGCCAGCAGCCGGTGGGATATCTCCTACGAGCAGTACTTC. This sequence encodes CASSRWDISYEQYF. The full variable domain, in which reference TRBV11-2 and TRBJ2-7 provide the parts outside the CDR3, is EAGVAQSPRYKIIEKRQSVAFWCNPISGHATLYWYQQILGQGPKLLIQFQNNGVVDDSQLPKDRFSAERLKGVDSTLKIQPAKLEDSAVYLCASSRWDISYEQYFGPGTRLTVT.

The chain couples TRBV27 to TRBJ1-5; unclear D gene. Germline assignment: CDR1 MNHEY and CDR2 SMNVEV (reference sequence). V was shortened by 4 bases and J by 4 bases, with 11 bases between the two germline ends. CDR3 length: 14 residues. Here the CDR3 reads CASSSRPGNQPQHF. The CDR3 DNA reads as TGTGCCAGCAGTTCGAGGCCGGGGAATCAGCCCCAGCATTTT.

This clone was detected only a few times. V gene TRBV7-3 combines with J gene TRBJ2-5; D is perhaps TRBD1 (6 bases). The CDR3 is 14 residues long. Trimming took off 5 bases at V and 2 bases at J, with 12 bases between the two ends. Germline CDR1 reads SGHTA; CDR2 reads FQGTGA. CDR3 nucleotide sequence: TGTGCCAGCAGCCCACAGGGAACACAAGAGACCCAGTACTTC. Translating it yields CASSPQGTQETQYF.